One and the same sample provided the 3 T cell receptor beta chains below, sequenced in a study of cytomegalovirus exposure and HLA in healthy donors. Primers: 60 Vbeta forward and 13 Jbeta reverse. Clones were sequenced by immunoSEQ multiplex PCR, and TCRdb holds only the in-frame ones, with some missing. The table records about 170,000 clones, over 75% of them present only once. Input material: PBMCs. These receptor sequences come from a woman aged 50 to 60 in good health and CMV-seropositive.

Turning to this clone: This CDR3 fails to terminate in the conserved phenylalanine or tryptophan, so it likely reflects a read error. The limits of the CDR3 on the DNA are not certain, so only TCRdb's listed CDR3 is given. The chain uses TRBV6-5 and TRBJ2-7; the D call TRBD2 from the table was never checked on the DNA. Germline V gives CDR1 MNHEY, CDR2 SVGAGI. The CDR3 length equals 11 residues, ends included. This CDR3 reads CASSYSTQDYL.

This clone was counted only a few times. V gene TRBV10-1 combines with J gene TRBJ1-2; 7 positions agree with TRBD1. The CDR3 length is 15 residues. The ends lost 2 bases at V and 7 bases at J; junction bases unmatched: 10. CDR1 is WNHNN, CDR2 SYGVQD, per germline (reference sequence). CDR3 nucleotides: TGCGCCAGCAGTGAGCCGGGACAGACCGTCAGTGGCTACACCTTC. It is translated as CASSEPGQTVSGYTF.

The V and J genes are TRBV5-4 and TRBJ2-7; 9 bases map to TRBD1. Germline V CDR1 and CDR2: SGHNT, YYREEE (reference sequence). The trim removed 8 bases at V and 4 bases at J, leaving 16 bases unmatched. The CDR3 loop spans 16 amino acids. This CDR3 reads CASSLGGGQGVYEQYF. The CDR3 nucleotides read TGTGCCAGTTCACTGGGGGGGGGACAGGGTGTATACGAGCAGTACTTC.